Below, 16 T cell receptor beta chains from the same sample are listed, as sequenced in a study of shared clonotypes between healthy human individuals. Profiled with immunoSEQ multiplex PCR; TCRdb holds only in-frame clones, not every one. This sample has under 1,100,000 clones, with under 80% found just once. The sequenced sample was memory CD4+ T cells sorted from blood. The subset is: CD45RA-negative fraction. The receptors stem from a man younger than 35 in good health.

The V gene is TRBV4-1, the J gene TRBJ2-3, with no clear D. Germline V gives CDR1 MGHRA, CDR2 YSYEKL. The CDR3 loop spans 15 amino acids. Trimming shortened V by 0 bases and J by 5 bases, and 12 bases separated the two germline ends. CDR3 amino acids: CASSQDLARVDTQYF. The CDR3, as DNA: TGCGCCAGCAGCCAAGATCTGGCGAGAGTAGATACGCAGTATTTT.

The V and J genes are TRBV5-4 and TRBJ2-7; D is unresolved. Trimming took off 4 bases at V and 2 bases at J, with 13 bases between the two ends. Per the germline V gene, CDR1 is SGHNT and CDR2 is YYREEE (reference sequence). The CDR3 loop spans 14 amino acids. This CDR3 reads CASSRPEPPYEQYF. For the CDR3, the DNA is TGTGCCAGCAGCCGACCCGAACCACCCTACGAGCAGTACTTC.

CDR3 sequence: CATSRASTAGELFF. CDR3 in DNA: TGTGCCACCAGCAGAGCCTCAACGGCCGGGGAGCTGTTTTTT. The chain combines TRBV15 with TRBJ2-2; no clear D. V was trimmed by 1 base and J by 6 bases, leaving 9 bases between them. Germline lookup yields CDR1 LNHNV and CDR2 YYDKDF (reference sequence). This CDR3 region has 14 residues. The complete variable domain, with remaining parts taken from reference TRBV15 and TRBJ2-2, reads DAMVIQNPRYQVTQFGKPVTLSCSQTLNHNVMYWYQQKSSQAPKLLFHYYDKDFNNEADTPDNFQSRRPNTSFCFLDIRSPGLGDTAMYLCATSRASTAGELFFGEGSRLTVL.

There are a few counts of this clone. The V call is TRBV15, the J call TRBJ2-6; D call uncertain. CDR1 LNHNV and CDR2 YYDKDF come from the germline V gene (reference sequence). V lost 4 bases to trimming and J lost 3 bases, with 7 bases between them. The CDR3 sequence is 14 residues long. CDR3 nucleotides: TGTGCCACCAGCACCGGACGTGGGGCCAACGTCCTGACTTTC. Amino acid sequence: CATSTGRGANVLTF.

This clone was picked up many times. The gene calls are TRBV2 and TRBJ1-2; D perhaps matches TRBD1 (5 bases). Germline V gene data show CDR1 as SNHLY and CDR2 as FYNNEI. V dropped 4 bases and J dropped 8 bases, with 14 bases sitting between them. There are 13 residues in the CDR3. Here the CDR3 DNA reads TGTGCCAGCAGTGTCGCAGGGTTGGACGGCTACACCTTC. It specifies CASSVAGLDGYTF.

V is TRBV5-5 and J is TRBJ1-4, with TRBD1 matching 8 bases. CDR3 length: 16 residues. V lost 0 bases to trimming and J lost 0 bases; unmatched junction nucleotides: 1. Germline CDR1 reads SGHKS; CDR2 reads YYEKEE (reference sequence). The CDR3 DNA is TGTGCCAGCAGCTTGGGGGACAGGACAACTAATGAAAAACTGTTTTTT. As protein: CASSLGDRTTNEKLFF.

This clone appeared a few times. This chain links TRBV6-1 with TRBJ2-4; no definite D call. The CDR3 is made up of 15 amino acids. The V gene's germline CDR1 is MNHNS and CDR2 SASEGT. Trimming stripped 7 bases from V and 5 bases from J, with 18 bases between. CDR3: CASTLVLVGENIQYF. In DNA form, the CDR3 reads TGTGCCAGCACTCTGGTGTTGGTCGGCGAAAACATTCAGTACTTC.

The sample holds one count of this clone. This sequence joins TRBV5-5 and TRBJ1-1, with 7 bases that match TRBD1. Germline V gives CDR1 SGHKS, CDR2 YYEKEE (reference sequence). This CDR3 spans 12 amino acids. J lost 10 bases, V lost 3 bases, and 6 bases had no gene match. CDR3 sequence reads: CASSSRQGLAFF. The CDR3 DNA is TGTGCCAGCAGCTCCAGACAGGGATTAGCTTTCTTT.

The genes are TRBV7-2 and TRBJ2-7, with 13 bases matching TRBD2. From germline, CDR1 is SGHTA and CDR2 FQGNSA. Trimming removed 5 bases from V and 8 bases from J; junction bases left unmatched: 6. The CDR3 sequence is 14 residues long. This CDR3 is CASSPGLAGIKQYF. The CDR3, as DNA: TGTGCCAGCAGCCCGGGACTAGCGGGAATCAAGCAGTACTTC.

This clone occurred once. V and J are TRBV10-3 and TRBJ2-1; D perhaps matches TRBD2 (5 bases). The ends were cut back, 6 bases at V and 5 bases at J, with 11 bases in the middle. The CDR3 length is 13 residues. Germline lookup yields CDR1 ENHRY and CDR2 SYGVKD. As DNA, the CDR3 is TGTGCCATCAGCTCGGGATTCAACAATGAGCAGTTCTTC. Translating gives CAISSGFNNEQFF.

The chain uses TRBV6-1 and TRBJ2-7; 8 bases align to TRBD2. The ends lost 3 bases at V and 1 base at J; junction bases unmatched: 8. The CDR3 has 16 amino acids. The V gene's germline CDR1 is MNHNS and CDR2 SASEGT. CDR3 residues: CASSDPGTSGSYEQYF. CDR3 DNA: TGTGCCAGCAGTGATCCCGGGACTAGTGGTTCCTACGAGCAGTACTTC.

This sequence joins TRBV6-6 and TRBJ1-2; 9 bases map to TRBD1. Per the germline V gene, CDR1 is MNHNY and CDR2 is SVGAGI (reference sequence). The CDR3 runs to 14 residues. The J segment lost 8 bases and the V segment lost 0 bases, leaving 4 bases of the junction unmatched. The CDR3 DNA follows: TGTGCCAGCAGTTACTCAGGGGACAGGGTCGGCTACACCTTC. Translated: CASSYSGDRVGYTF.

CDR3 loop: CASSAPVWASEGVDTQYF. The CDR3 DNA follows: TGTGCCAGCAGCGCCCCCGTGTGGGCTTCAGAAGGGGTAGATACGCAGTATTTT. The J gene is TRBJ2-3, the V gene TRBV9, with TRBD1 as a possible D gene (5 bases). The CDR3 runs to 18 residues. Germline V gene data show CDR1 as SGDLS and CDR2 as YYNGEE. V dropped 3 bases and J dropped 5 bases, with 25 bases sitting between them.

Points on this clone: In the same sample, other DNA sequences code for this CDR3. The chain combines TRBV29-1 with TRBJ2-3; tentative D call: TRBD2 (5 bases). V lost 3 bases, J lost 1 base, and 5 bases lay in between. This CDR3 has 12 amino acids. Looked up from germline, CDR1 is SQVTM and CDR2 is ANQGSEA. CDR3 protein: CSVEEGTDTQYF. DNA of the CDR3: TGCAGCGTTGAGGAGGGCACAGATACGCAGTATTTT.

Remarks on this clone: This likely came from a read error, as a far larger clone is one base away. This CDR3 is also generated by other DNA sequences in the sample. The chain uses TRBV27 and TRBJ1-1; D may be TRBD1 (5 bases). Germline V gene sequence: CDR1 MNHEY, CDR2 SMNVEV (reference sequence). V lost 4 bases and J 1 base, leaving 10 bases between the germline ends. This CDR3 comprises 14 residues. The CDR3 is CASSYGTANTEAFF. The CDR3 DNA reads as TGTGCCAGCAGTTACGGGACCGCGAACACTGAAGCTTTCTTT.

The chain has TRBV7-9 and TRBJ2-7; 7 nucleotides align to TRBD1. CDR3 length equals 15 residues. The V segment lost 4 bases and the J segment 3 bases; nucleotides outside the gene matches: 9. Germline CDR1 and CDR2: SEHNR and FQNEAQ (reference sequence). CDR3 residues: CASSSDGQAHYEQYF. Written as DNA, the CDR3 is TGTGCCAGCAGCTCCGACGGACAGGCCCACTACGAGCAGTACTTC. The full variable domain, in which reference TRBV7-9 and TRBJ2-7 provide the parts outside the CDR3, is DTGVSQNPRHKITKRGQNVTFRCDPISEHNRLYWYRQTLGQGPEFLTYFQNEAQLEKSRLLSDRFSAERPKGSFSTLEIQRTEQGDSAMYLCASSSDGQAHYEQYFGPGTRLTVT.